A selection of T cell receptor beta chains follows, all from one sample in a study of blood T cell repertoires in COVID-19. Sequencing used immunoSEQ multiplex PCR; TCRdb keeps in-frame clones, though not all of them. Of more than 200,000 clones detected, roughly 89% appear once; the ten largest clones hold approximately 4.1%. Material for sequencing was PBMCs or T cells enriched from blood (not recorded which). All receptors come from a woman aged 30 to 39 who had recovered from COVID-19. Each CDR3 is given with its conserved first and last residue. The order of the fields is clone size, D gene, J gene, V gene, CDR3 DNA, CDR3 protein. A D gene is named only where the DNA matches it firmly. Size values are once, few and many counts, or a class for expanded clones, and some rows have none.

size: .; D: .; J: TRBJ2-1; V: TRBV25-1; DNA: TGTGCCAGCAGTGAAGCCCTCGGCGGGGTCGTGGACAATGAGCAGTTCTTC; CDR3: CASSEALGGVVDNEQFF
size: few; D: .; J: TRBJ1-5; V: TRBV7-2; DNA: TGTGCCAGCAGCTTGGGAAAGAGGGAGCCCCAGCATTTT; CDR3: CASSLGKREPQHF
size: .; D: TRBD1; J: TRBJ1-2; V: TRBV6-1; DNA: TGTGCCAGCAGTGAGGGACAGGGAGGGGATGGCTACACCTTC; CDR3: CASSEGQGGDGYTF
size: .; D: .; J: TRBJ1-2; V: TRBV4-3; DNA: TGCGCCAGCAGCCAGCAGGCCAATTTAGGTTATGGCTACACCTTC; CDR3: CASSQQANLGYGYTF
size: .; D: .; J: TRBJ1-2; V: TRBV7-9; DNA: TGTGCCAGCAGCTTAGGGGTTCTAGAAGGCTACACCTTC; CDR3: CASSLGVLEGYTF
size: once; D: .; J: TRBJ1-5; V: TRBV28; DNA: TGTGCCAGCAGTCACCGGGGGAATCAGCCCCAGCATTTT; CDR3: CASSHRGNQPQHF
size: .; D: .; J: TRBJ1-3; V: TRBV3-1/TRBV3-2; DNA: TGTGCCAGCAGCCAAGACGTAACAGGCTTCTCTGGAAACACCATATATTTT; CDR3: CASSQDVTGFSGNTIYF
size: .; D: .; J: TRBJ2-1; V: TRBV28; DNA: TGTGCCAGCAGTTTACTCGGGAATGAGCAGTTCTTC; CDR3: CASSLLGNEQFF
size: .; D: .; J: TRBJ1-5; V: TRBV30; DNA: TGTGCCTGGAGTGGTGAGGAGGGTCAGCCCCAGCATTTT; CDR3: CAWSGEEGQPQHF
size: .; D: TRBD2; J: TRBJ2-1; V: TRBV9; DNA: TGTGCCAGCAGCGGGAGACTAGCGGATAACTACAATGAGCAGTTCTTC; CDR3: CASSGRLADNYNEQFF